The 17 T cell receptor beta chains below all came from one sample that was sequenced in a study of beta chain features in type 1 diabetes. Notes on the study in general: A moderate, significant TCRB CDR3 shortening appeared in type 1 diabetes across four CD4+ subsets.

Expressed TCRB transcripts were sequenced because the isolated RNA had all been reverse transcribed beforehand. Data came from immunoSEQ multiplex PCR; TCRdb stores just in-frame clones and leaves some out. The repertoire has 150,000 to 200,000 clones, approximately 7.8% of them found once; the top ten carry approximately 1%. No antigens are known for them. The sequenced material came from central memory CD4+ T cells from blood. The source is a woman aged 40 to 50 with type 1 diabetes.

The DNA of the CDR3 is TGTGCCATCTCAGGCAGGGGGCCGAACACTGAAGCTTTCTTT. Translated, it gives CAISGRGPNTEAFF. This chain uses TRBV10-3 with TRBJ1-1, with 8 bases that match TRBD1. Losses at the gene ends were 8 bases for V and 1 base for J; bases not matched to a gene: 6. This CDR3 is built from 14 residues. Germline CDR1 reads ENHRY; CDR2 reads SYGVKD.

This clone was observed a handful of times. The CDR3 spells CATTGRETQYF. The CDR3 bases are TGTGCCACCACCGGTCGGGAGACCCAGTACTTC. The chain joins TRBV28 to TRBJ2-5; no clear D. Germline CDR1 and CDR2: MDHEN and SYDVKM. V was cut by 10 bases and J by 5 bases, with 11 bases left in between. The CDR3 length is 11 residues.

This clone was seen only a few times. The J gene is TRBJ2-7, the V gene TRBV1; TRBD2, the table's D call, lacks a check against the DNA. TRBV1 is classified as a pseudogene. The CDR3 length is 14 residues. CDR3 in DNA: TGCACCAGCAGCCAAGCCGGTAGCTCCTACGAGCAGTACTTC. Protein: CTSSQAGSSYEQYF.

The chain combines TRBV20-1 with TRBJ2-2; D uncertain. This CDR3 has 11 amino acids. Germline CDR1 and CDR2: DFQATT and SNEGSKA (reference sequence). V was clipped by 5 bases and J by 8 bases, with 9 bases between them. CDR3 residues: CSAFLSGELFF. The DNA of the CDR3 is TGCAGTGCTTTCCTTTCTGGGGAGCTGTTTTTT.

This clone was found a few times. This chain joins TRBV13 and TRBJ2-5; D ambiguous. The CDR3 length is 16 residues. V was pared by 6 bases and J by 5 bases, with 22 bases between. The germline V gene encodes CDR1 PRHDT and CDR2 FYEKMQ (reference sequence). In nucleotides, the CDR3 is TGTGCCAGCAGTGACGCCGCCAGGCGACCCAAGGAGACCCAGTACTTC. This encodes CASSDAARRPKETQYF.

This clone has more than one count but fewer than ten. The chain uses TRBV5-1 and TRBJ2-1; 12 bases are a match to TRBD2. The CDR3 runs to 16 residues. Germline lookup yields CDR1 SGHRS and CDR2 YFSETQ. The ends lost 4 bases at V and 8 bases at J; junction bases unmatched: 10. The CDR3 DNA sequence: TGCGCCAGCAGCCCACCCGGGACTAGCGGGCCAGATGAGCAGTTCTTC. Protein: CASSPPGTSGPDEQFF.

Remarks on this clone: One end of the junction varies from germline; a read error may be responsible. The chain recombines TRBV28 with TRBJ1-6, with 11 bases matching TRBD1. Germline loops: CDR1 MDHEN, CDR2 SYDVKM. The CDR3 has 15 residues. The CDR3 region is CASTLAGTGGGPLHF. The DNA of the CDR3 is TGTGCCAGCACTTTAGCAGGGACAGGGGGAGGGCCCCTCCACTTT.

The CDR3 is CASSLARRTRSNTGELFF. In DNA form, the CDR3 reads TGTGCCAGCAGCTTAGCACGCAGAACTAGGTCGAACACCGGGGAGCTGTTTTTT. The chain couples TRBV7-8 to TRBJ2-2, with TRBD2 as a possible D gene (5 bases). Per the germline V gene, CDR1 is SGHVS and CDR2 is FQNEAQ. This CDR3 is built from 18 residues. V shed 0 bases and J shed 0 bases, with 14 bases lying between them. Based on the CDR3 plus reference TRBV7-8 and TRBJ2-2, the full variable domain is GAGVSQSPRYKVAKRGQDVALRCDPISGHVSLFWYQQALGQGPEFLTYFQNEAQLDKSGLPSDRFFAERPEGSVSTLKIQRTQQEDSAVYLCASSLARRTRSNTGELFFGEGSRLTVL.

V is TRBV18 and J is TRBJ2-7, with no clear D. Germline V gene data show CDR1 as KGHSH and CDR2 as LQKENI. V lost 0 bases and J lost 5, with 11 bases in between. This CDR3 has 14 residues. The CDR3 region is CASSPPHSSDEQYF. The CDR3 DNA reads TGTGCCAGCTCACCACCCCACTCCTCGGACGAGCAGTACTTC.

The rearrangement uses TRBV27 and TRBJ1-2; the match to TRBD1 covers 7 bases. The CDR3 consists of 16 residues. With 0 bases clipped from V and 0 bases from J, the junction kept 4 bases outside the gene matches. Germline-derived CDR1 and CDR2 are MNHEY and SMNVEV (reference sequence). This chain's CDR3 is CASSLSGTETNYGYTF. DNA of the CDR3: TGTGCCAGCAGTTTATCCGGGACAGAAACTAACTATGGCTACACCTTC.

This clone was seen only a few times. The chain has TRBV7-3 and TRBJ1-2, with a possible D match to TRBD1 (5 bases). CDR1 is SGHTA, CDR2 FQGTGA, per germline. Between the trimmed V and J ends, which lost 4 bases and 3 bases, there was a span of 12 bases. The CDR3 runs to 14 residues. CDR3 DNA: TGTGCCAGCAGCTCCCGACCGGGGGACTATGGCTACACCTTC. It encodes CASSSRPGDYGYTF.

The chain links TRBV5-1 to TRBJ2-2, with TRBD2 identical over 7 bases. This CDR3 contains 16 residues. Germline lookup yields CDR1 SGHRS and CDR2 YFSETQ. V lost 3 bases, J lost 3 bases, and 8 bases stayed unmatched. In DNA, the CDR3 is TGCGCCAGCAGCTACGGGGGAGGGCCGGACACCGGGGAGCTGTTTTTT. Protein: CASSYGGGPDTGELFF.

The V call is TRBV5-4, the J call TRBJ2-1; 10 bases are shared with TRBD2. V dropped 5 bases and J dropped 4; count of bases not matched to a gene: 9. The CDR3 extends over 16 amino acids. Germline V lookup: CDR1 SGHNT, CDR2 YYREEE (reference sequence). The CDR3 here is CASSPSTSGQYNEQFF. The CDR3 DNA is TGTGCCAGCAGTCCCTCGACTAGCGGGCAGTACAATGAGCAGTTCTTC.

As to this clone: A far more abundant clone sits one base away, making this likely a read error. The DNA of the CDR3 is TGTGCCAGCAGTTACGAGGGGACCCAGTACTTC. This gives the protein CASSYEGTQYF. The chain combines TRBV6-5 with TRBJ2-5; possible D gene TRBD2, 5 bases. Per germline, CDR1 MNHEY and CDR2 SVGAGI. Trimming took 2 bases from V and 7 from J, leaving 5 bases between them. CDR3 length equals 11 residues.

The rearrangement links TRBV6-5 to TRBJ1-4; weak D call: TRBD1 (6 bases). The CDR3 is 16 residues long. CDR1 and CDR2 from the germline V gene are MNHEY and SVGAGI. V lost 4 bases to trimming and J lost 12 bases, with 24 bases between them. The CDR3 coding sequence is TGTGCCAGCAGTTCACCGGGACATGCTGATGTCGGGGAACTGTTTTTT. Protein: CASSSPGHADVGELFF.

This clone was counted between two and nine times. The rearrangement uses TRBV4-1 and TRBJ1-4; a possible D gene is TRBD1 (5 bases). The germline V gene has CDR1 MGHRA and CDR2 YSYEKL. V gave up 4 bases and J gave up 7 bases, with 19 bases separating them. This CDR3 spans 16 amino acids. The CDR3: CASSRQGGTEGEKLFF. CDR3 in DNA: TGCGCCAGCAGCCGCCAAGGCGGGACGGAGGGTGAAAAACTGTTTTTT.

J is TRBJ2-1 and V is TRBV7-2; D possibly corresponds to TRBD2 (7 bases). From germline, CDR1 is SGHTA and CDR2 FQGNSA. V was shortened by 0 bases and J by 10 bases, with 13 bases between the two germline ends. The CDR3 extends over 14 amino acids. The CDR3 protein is CASSLAGATSEQFF. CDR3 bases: TGTGCCAGCAGCTTAGCGGGGGCGACTAGCGAGCAGTTCTTC.